The T cell receptor (beta chain) under discussion was sequenced for a study of shared clonotypes between healthy human individuals. Broader study findings: Investigators collected only blood, and repertoires in tissues likely differ. Estimated richness values were generally larger in naive subsets than in memory subsets. Represented diversity, genetic and exposure-history alike, was limited by few donors.

Deep was the level used in running the assay. The data were produced by immunoSEQ multiplex PCR, yet TCRdb's version contains in-frame clones alone and is incomplete. The table has about 2 million clones, about 94% seen once. Terminally differentiated effector memory CD45RA+ cells were excluded from the naive CD8 cells, which were CD45RO-negative and positively selected for CCR7. V lost 2 bases to trimming and J lost 3 bases; unmatched junction nucleotides: 12. This CDR3 contains 17 residues. Germline CDR1 reads MDHEN; CDR2 reads SYDVKM. Concerning this clone itself: Its antigen is not known.

Sequences were obtained from naive CD8+ T cells sorted from blood. This sequence was found in a man aged 18 to 30 in good health. The V call is TRBV28, the J call TRBJ1-2; 7 nucleotides agree with TRBD1. In DNA, the CDR3 is TGTGCCAGCAGTTTAACAGGGGCGGATTCACTATACTATGGCTACACCTTC. The encoded protein is CASSLTGADSLYYGYTF.